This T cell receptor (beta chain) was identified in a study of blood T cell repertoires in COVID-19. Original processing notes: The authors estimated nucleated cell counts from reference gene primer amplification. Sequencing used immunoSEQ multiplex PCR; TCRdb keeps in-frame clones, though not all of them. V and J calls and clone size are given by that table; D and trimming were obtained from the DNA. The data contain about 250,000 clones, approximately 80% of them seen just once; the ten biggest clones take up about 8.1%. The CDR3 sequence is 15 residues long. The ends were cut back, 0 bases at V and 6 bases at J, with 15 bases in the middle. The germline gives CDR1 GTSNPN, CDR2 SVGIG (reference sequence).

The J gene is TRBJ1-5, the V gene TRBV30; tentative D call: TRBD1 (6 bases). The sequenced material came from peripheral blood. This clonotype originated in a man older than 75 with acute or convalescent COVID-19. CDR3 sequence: CAWSVRGHFFQPQHF. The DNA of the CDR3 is TGTGCCTGGAGTGTACGGGGACACTTCTTTCAGCCCCAGCATTTT.